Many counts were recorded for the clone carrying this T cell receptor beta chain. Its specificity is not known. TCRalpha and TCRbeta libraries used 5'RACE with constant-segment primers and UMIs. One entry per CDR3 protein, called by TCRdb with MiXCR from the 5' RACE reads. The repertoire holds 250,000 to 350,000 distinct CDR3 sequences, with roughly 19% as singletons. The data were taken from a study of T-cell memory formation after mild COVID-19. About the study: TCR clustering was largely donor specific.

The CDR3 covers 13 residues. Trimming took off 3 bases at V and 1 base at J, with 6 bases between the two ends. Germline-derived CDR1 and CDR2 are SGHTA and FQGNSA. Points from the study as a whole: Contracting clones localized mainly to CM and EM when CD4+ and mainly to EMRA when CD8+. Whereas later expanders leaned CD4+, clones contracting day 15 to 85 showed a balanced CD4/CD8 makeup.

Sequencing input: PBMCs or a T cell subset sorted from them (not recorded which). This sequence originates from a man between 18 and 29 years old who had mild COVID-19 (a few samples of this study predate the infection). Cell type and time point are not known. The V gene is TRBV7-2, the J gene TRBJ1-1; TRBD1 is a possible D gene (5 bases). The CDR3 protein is CASSFQGNTEAFF. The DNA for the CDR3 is TGTGCCAGCAGCTTTCAGGGGAACACTGAAGCTTTCTTT.